A single sample gave rise to the 14 T cell receptor beta chains below, sequenced in a study of shared clonotypes between healthy human individuals. CD45RO-negative, CCR7-positively selected cells formed the naive CD8 fraction, excluding terminally differentiated effector memory CD45RA+ cells. The repertoire was sequenced with immunoSEQ multiplex PCR; TCRdb's copy has only in-frame clones and lacks some. Of about 680,000 clones detected, about 91% appear once; the ten largest clones hold roughly 24%. Sequencing input: naive CD8+ T cells sorted from blood. The receptors stem from a man aged 25 to 45 in good health.

CDR3 amino acids: CASSQEARVEQFF. As DNA, the CDR3 is TGCGCCAGCAGCCAAGAGGCCAGGGTTGAGCAGTTCTTC. The chain is built from TRBV4-1 and TRBJ2-1; a possible D gene is TRBD1 (5 bases). The V and J ends lost 0 bases and 9 bases respectively, with 9 bases between them. Germline CDR1 and CDR2: MGHRA and YSYEKL. This CDR3 spans 13 amino acids.

This clone was seen a single time. This chain uses TRBV30 with TRBJ2-1; D is ambiguous. The germline V gene encodes CDR1 GTSNPN and CDR2 SVGIG (reference sequence). The ends were cut back, 0 bases at V and 4 bases at J, with 4 bases in the middle. The CDR3 totals 12 residues. Here the CDR3 DNA reads TGTGCCTGGAGTGTCTGGTACAATGAGCAGTTCTTC. It is translated as CAWSVWYNEQFF.

This clone appeared once. The gene calls are TRBV19 and TRBJ2-7; D is unclear. V lost 8 bases to trimming and J lost 3 bases, with 14 bases between them. This CDR3 is built from 13 residues. Looked up from germline, CDR1 is LNHDA and CDR2 is SQIVND (reference sequence). The CDR3 region has the DNA TGTGCCAGTTCCCCTGCCCTATTCTACGAGCAGTACTTC. It yields the protein CASSPALFYEQYF.

The chain couples TRBV28 to TRBJ2-2; D is ambiguous. Germline V gene lookup returns CDR1 MDHEN and CDR2 SYDVKM. The CDR3 spans 10 residues. Trimming stripped 5 bases from V and 7 bases from J, with 2 bases between. The CDR3 nucleotides read TGTGCCAGCAGTAACGGGGAGCTGTTTTTT. Translating gives CASSNGELFF.

J is TRBJ1-1 and V is TRBV7-9, with D possibly matching TRBD1 (5 bases). The V gene's germline CDR1 is SEHNR and CDR2 FQNEAQ (reference sequence). V was cut by 3 bases and J by 5 bases, with 10 bases left in between. CDR3 size: 13 residues. DNA of the CDR3: TGTGCCAGCAGCTTCCCAGAGGGGACTGAAGCTTTCTTT. Translating gives CASSFPEGTEAFF.

The chain uses TRBV28 and TRBJ2-7; D may be TRBD1 or TRBD2 (5 bases each). This CDR3 is 15 amino acids long. Looked up from germline, CDR1 is MDHEN and CDR2 is SYDVKM. Trimming left V 6 bases short and J 3 bases short, with 18 bases between. The CDR3 coding sequence is TGTGCCAGCAGCCCCACAACAGAGGGGAGCTACGAGCAGTACTTC. Translated: CASSPTTEGSYEQYF. The full variable domain, rest sourced from reference TRBV28 and TRBJ2-7, is DVKVTQSSRYLVKRTGEKVFLECVQDMDHENMFWYRQDPGLGLRLIYFSYDVKMKEKGDIPEGYSVSREKKERFSLILESASTNQTSMYLCASSPTTEGSYEQYFGPGTRLTVT.

The chain carries TRBV4-1 and TRBJ2-7; 13 bases agree with TRBD2. Trimming took 4 bases from V and 7 from J; bases not matched to a gene: 7. The CDR3 length is 15 residues. CDR1 is MGHRA and CDR2 is YSYEKL in the germline V gene. CDR3 sequence (DNA): TGCGCCAGCAGCCGCGGGACTAGCGGGACGGGGGAGCAGTACTTC. Translating gives CASSRGTSGTGEQYF.

The chain links TRBV28 to TRBJ1-2; 9 positions match TRBD1. Germline values: CDR1 MDHEN, CDR2 SYDVKM. This CDR3 has 14 residues. The ends lost 4 bases at V and 5 bases at J; junction bases unmatched: 5. The CDR3 region is CASSSSGTGYGYTF. CDR3 sequence (DNA): TGTGCCAGCAGTTCATCCGGGACAGGGTATGGCTACACCTTC.

About this clone: This same CDR3 is encoded by further DNA sequences in the sample. V gene TRBV27 combines with J gene TRBJ2-3; TRBD2 might be the D (5 bases). CDR3 length: 15 amino acids. Between the trimmed V and J ends, which lost 2 bases and 4 bases, there was a span of 13 bases. Germline assignment: CDR1 MNHEY and CDR2 SMNVEV (reference sequence). CDR3 DNA sequence: TGTGCCAGCAGTTTAAAAGGGAGAGGCGCAGATACGCAGTATTTT. Its protein product is CASSLKGRGADTQYF.

The chain carries TRBV5-6 and TRBJ1-5; 10 positions match TRBD1. The J segment lost 1 base and the V segment lost 3 bases, leaving 10 bases of the junction unmatched. The length of the CDR3 is 18 residues. Per germline, CDR1 SGHDT and CDR2 YYEEEE. The CDR3 sequence is CASSSIRQGAPSNQPQHF. DNA of the CDR3: TGTGCCAGCAGCTCAATCCGACAGGGGGCACCGAGCAATCAGCCCCAGCATTTT. The full variable domain, completed using reference TRBV5-6 and TRBJ1-5, is DAGVTQSPTHLIKTRGQQVTLRCSPKSGHDTVSWYQQALGQGPQFIFQYYEEEERQRGNFPDRFSGHQFPNYSSELNVNALLLGDSALYLCASSSIRQGAPSNQPQHFGDGTRLSIL.

The chain has TRBV15 and TRBJ2-7; the D gene is possibly TRBD2 (7 bases). Germline values: CDR1 LNHNV, CDR2 YYDKDF (reference sequence). The CDR3 is 16 amino acids. Trimming took off 1 base at V and 4 bases at J, with 17 bases between the two ends. In DNA, the CDR3 is TGTGCCACCAGCAGAGGAAGTGTGCGGGGGCTGTACGAGCAGTACTTC. It yields the protein CATSRGSVRGLYEQYF. The full variable domain, with the rest looked up from reference TRBV15 and TRBJ2-7, is DAMVIQNPRYQVTQFGKPVTLSCSQTLNHNVMYWYQQKSSQAPKLLFHYYDKDFNNEADTPDNFQSRRPNTSFCFLDIRSPGLGDTAMYLCATSRGSVRGLYEQYFGPGTRLTVT.

This rearrangement joins TRBV30 to TRBJ2-7; 10 nucleotides agree with TRBD2. Germline V gene data show CDR1 as GTSNPN and CDR2 as SVGIG (reference sequence). The CDR3 totals 14 residues. V was clipped by 2 bases and J by 5 bases; unmatched bases: 6. CDR3 nucleotides: TGTGCCTGGAGTTGGGCTAGCGGGAGCCACGAGCAGTACTTC. Protein sequence: CAWSWASGSHEQYF.

Only one count was recorded for this clone. The chain is built from TRBV2 and TRBJ2-1, with TRBD1 identical over 12 bases. CDR3 size: 15 residues. V shed 7 bases and J 8 bases; nucleotides not matched to a gene: 9. Germline V CDR1 and CDR2: SNHLY, FYNNEI. In DNA form, the CDR3 reads TGTGCCAGCAAGGATCCGGGACAGGGGGCAGATGAGCAGTTCTTC. Amino acid sequence: CASKDPGQGADEQFF.

The genes are TRBV7-9 and TRBJ2-7, with 12 bases aligning to TRBD2. Germline trimming cut 5 bases from V and 4 bases from J; bases unmatched to any gene: 9. This CDR3 has 16 residues. Germline assignment: CDR1 SEHNR and CDR2 FQNEAQ (reference sequence). The CDR3 nucleotides read TGTGCCAGCAGCGCGAAGACTAGCGGGAGTAGTTACGAGCAGTACTTC. Residues: CASSAKTSGSSYEQYF. Combining the CDR3 with reference TRBV7-9 and TRBJ2-7 gives the whole variable domain DTGVSQNPRHKITKRGQNVTFRCDPISEHNRLYWYRQTLGQGPEFLTYFQNEAQLEKSRLLSDRFSAERPKGSFSTLEIQRTEQGDSAMYLCASSAKTSGSSYEQYFGPGTRLTVT.